The 17 T cell receptor beta chains below come from one sample, sequenced in a study of blood T cell repertoires in COVID-19. Only in-frame clones appear in the TCRdb table, and some are missing; sequencing was by immunoSEQ multiplex PCR. The repertoire holds about 46,000 clones, with around 86% as singletons. The specimen sequenced was PBMCs or T cells enriched from blood (not recorded which). The receptor set was obtained from a woman aged 50 to 65 who had recovered from COVID-19.

This chain joins TRBV5-4 and TRBJ1-2, with TRBD1 matching 8 bases. Germline-derived CDR1 and CDR2 are SGHNT and YYREEE (reference sequence). Trimming cost V 4 bases and J 2 bases; bases outside gene matches: 10. CDR3 size: 16 residues. CDR3 protein: CASSLGLDRVNYGYTF. In DNA form, the CDR3 reads TGTGCCAGCAGCCTGGGCCTGGACAGGGTCAACTATGGCTACACCTTC.

The chain links TRBV3-1 (or the pseudogene TRBV3-2) to TRBJ1-1, with D possibly being TRBD1 (5 bases). Trimming removed 1 base from V and 2 bases from J, with 8 bases in between. The germline V gene encodes CDR1 LGHDT and CDR2 YNNKEL (reference sequence). The CDR3 spans 14 residues. Written as DNA, the CDR3 is TGTGCCAGCAGCCAAGGGAGGGACAACACTGAAGCTTTCTTT. Protein product: CASSQGRDNTEAFF.

The V gene is TRBV28, the J gene TRBJ1-2; D is unresolved. This CDR3 region has 13 residues. Germline V gene lookup returns CDR1 MDHEN and CDR2 SYDVKM. V lost 1 base to trimming and J lost 5 bases, with 8 bases between them. The CDR3: CASSLSGLYGYTF. The CDR3 nucleotides read TGTGCCAGCAGTTTATCGGGGTTATATGGCTACACCTTC.

This chain connects TRBV5-1 to TRBJ2-3; D is possibly TRBD1 (6 bases). Trimming pared 2 bases from V and 0 bases from J, leaving 10 bases between. This CDR3 comprises 15 residues. CDR1 is SGHRS and CDR2 is YFSETQ in the germline V gene. In DNA form, the CDR3 reads TGCGCCAGCAGCTTTCTGGGGGCGAGCACAGATACGCAGTATTTT. Translation: CASSFLGASTDTQYF. Full variable domain (missing parts from reference TRBV5-1 and TRBJ2-3): KAGVTQTPRYLIKTRGQQVTLSCSPISGHRSVSWYQQTPGQGLQFLFEYFSETQRNKGNFPGRFSGRQFSNSRSEMNVSTLELGDSALYLCASSFLGASTDTQYFGPGTRLTVL.

The chain carries TRBV6-5 and TRBJ2-7; D not resolved. Germline V gene lookup returns CDR1 MNHEY and CDR2 SVGAGI. The CDR3 is 12 amino acids. Trimming took 8 bases from V and 1 from J, leaving 9 bases between them. This CDR3 is CASQTGSYEQYF. In DNA form, the CDR3 reads TGTGCCAGCCAGACTGGATCCTACGAGCAGTACTTC.

The chain employs TRBV7-9 and TRBJ2-7, with 12 bases matching TRBD2. The trim removed 3 bases at V and 6 bases at J, leaving 3 bases unmatched. Germline V gene sequence: CDR1 SEHNR, CDR2 FQNEAQ (reference sequence). CDR3 size: 14 residues. The CDR3: CASSLSTSGGEQYF. As DNA, the CDR3 is TGTGCCAGCAGCTTGTCGACTAGCGGGGGCGAGCAGTACTTC.

This chain connects TRBV5-4 to TRBJ2-7; TRBD2 matches at 7 bases. After removal of 7 bases from V and 6 bases from J, the junction contained 16 bases not matched to a gene. Germline values: CDR1 SGHNT, CDR2 YYREEE (reference sequence). The CDR3 runs 15 residues. In DNA form, the CDR3 reads TGTGCCAGCTCCATTAACGGACTAGGGGATCTCGAGCAGTACTTC. Translation: CASSINGLGDLEQYF.

This rearrangement joins TRBV11-1 to TRBJ2-7; perhaps TRBD1 as D (6 bases). Germline lookup yields CDR1 SGHAT and CDR2 FQDESV (reference sequence). The V and J ends lost 1 base and 1 base respectively, with 11 bases between them. This CDR3 spans 15 amino acids. The CDR3 loop reads CASSLVQGNSYEQYF. The DNA of the CDR3 is TGTGCCAGCAGCTTAGTCCAGGGGAATTCCTACGAGCAGTACTTC.

The chain recombines TRBV13 with TRBJ1-1; possibly TRBD1 for D (6 bases). V was clipped by 1 base and J by 0 bases, with 18 bases between them. The CDR3 has 18 amino acids. The germline V gene encodes CDR1 PRHDT and CDR2 FYEKMQ (reference sequence). The CDR3 protein is CASSLAPFGGHMNTEAFF. The CDR3 coding sequence is TGTGCCAGCAGCTTAGCCCCTTTCGGGGGGCACATGAACACTGAAGCTTTCTTT.

The CDR3 DNA follows: TGTGCCAGCCGGACTAGCCCTCTCGACGAGCAGTACTTC. Its protein product is CASRTSPLDEQYF. This chain joins TRBV2 and TRBJ2-7, with TRBD2 matching over 8 bases. CDR1 and CDR2 from the germline V gene are SNHLY and FYNNEI. V lost 8 bases and J lost 5; bases outside the gene matches: 8. The CDR3 totals 13 residues. The variable domain in full, with the rest retrieved from reference TRBV2 and TRBJ2-7, is EPEVTQTPSHQVTQMGQEVILRCVPISNHLYFYWYRQILGQKVEFLVSFYNNEISEKSEIFDDQFSVERPDGSNFTLKIRSTKLEDSAMYFCASRTSPLDEQYFGPGTRLTVT.

The chain links TRBV7-8 to TRBJ2-1; D is perhaps TRBD2 (6 bases). CDR3 length: 13 residues. Germline values: CDR1 SGHVS, CDR2 FQNEAQ. With 3 bases removed from V and 10 bases from J, the gap between germline ends came to 13 bases. CDR3 region: CASSFDSSAEQFF. In DNA form, the CDR3 reads TGTGCCAGCAGCTTCGATTCTAGCGCCGAGCAGTTCTTC.

V gene TRBV6-5 combines with J gene TRBJ2-7; weak D call: TRBD1 (5 bases). Per germline, CDR1 MNHEY and CDR2 SVGAGI. This CDR3 is built from 13 residues. V was clipped by 2 bases and J by 2 bases, with 7 bases between them. CDR3 DNA: TGTGCCAGCAGTTACGACAGTGCCTACGAGCAGTACTTC. This translates into CASSYDSAYEQYF.

This chain joins TRBV6-5 and TRBJ2-3; 7 nucleotides agree with TRBD2. V lost 7 bases, J lost 1 base, and 8 bases stayed unmatched. The CDR3 sequence is 15 residues long. Germline CDR1 MNHEY, CDR2 SVGAGI. CDR3 nucleotide sequence: TGTGCCAGCACTGTAGAGCGGGGAGGCACAGATACGCAGTATTTT. It yields the protein CASTVERGGTDTQYF.

In this sample, this clone turned up a few times. The CDR3 reads CASSSIQGGEQYF. CDR3 nucleotide sequence: TGTGCCAGCAGTTCCATCCAGGGGGGCGAGCAGTACTTC. V is TRBV12-3 or TRBV12-4 and J is TRBJ2-7, with TRBD1 as a possible D gene (7 bases). This CDR3 region has 13 residues. Deletions cut 4 bases from V and 6 bases from J, with 13 bases between.

The chain carries TRBV4-3 and TRBJ1-2; maybe TRBD1 (5 bases). The germline V gene has CDR1 LGHNA and CDR2 YSLEER. The CDR3 sequence is 14 residues long. The V gene lost 1 base and the J gene lost 4 bases, with 10 bases spanning the gap. The CDR3 sequence is CASSQGGVSYGYTF. The CDR3 bases are TGCGCCAGCAGCCAAGGGGGGGTTAGCTATGGCTACACCTTC.

This clone was observed a few times. The CDR3 reads CASSIDGTGSYNEQFF. CDR3 bases: TGTGCCAGTAGTATAGACGGGACAGGTTCCTACAATGAGCAGTTCTTC. The rearrangement joins TRBV19 to TRBJ2-1, with TRBD1 matching 8 bases. V gave up 0 bases and J gave up 1 base; unmatched junction bases: 2. The germline V gene encodes CDR1 LNHDA and CDR2 SQIVND (reference sequence). The CDR3 has 16 amino acids.

V gene TRBV11-1 combines with J gene TRBJ2-5; D not certain. The germline gives CDR1 SGHAT, CDR2 FQDESV (reference sequence). CDR3 size: 14 residues. Trimming removed 1 base from V and 5 bases from J, with 11 bases in between. The CDR3 spells CASSLDGTMETQYF. The DNA of the CDR3 is TGTGCCAGCAGCTTAGACGGCACTATGGAGACCCAGTACTTC.